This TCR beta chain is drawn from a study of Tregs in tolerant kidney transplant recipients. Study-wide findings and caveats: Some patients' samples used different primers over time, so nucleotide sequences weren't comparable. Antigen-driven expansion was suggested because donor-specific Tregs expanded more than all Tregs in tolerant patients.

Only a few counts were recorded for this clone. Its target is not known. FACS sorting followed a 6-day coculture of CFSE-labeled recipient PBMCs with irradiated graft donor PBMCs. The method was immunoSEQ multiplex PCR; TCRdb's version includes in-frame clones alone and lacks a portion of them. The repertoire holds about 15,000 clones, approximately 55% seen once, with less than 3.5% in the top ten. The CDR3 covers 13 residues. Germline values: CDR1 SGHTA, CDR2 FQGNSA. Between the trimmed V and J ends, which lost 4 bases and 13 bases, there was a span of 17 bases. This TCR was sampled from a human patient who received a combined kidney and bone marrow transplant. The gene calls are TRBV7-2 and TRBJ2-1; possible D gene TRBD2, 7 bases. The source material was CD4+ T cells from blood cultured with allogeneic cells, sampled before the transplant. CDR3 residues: CASSSTQGTIQFF. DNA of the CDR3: TGTGCCAGCAGCTCCACGCAGGGGACTATTCAGTTCTTC.